The clone carrying this TCR beta chain has only a few counts. The sample is drawn from a study of response to subunit inactivated influenza vaccine. CDR1 is GTSNPN and CDR2 is SVGIG in the germline V gene (reference sequence). The CDR3 spans 13 residues. The germline V and J ends were trimmed by 5 bases and 3 bases, with 13 bases remaining between them. TCRdb independently ran MiXCR on the RT-PCR reads; one entry per CDR3 protein. The sample has about 650,000 distinct CDR3 sequences, 15% to 18% seen once. This rearrangement joins TRBV30 to TRBJ1-1; D uncertain. This receptor was obtained from a man aged 45-60 years who received an inactivated influenza vaccine. The sample consisted of PBMCs from blood, taken 12 days after vaccination. CDR3 protein: CAWQRRRDTEAFF. CDR3 nucleotides: TGTGCCTGGCAACGGAGGAGGGACACTGAAGCTTTCTTT.